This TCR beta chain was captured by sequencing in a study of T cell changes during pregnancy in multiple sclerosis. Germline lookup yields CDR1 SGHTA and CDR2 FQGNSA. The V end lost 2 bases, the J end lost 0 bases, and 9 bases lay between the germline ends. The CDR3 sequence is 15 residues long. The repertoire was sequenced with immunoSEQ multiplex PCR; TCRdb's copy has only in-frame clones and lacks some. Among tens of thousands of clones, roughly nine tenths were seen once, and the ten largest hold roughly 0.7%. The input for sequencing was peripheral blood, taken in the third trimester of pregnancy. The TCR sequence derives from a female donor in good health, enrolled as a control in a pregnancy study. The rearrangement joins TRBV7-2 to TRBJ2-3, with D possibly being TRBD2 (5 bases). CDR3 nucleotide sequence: TGTGCCAGCAGCTTACGGCGGGCTAGCACAGATACGCAGTATTTT. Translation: CASSLRRASTDTQYF.